This section outlines one T cell receptor beta chain sequence together with its context. The data were obtained in a study of T cell responses to AZD1222 COVID-19 vaccine. Assay: immunoSEQ multiplex PCR; the TCRdb copy retains only in-frame clones and omits some. Among roughly 150,000 clones listed, 75% to 90% were seen once. This CDR3 spans 14 amino acids. V shed 6 bases, J shed 5 bases, and the junction held 6 bases outside the gene matches. Germline CDR1 reads SNHLY; CDR2 reads FYNNEI. The gene calls are TRBV2 and TRBJ2-2; 7 bases agree with TRBD1. The sequencing used peripheral blood, collected 28 days after the second AZD1222 dose. The TCR originated in an adult who received the AZD1222 COVID-19 vaccine. The CDR3 DNA sequence: TGTGCCAGCAGGCTACAGGGGAAAACCGGGGAGCTGTTTTTT. Its protein product is CASRLQGKTGELFF.